This T cell receptor (beta chain) was obtained from a study of siplizumab effects on memory and regulatory T cells. Here immunoSEQ multiplex PCR was the method, and the copy in TCRdb shows in-frame clones only, minus some. The sample lists roughly 93,000 clones, 85% to 95% occurring once. General study findings and limits: Siplizumab caused a significant drop in alloreactive sequences traceable to unstimulated CD4+ memory cells. With siplizumab, Treg-derived clones averaged roughly 70% of mappable alloreactive CD4+ clones, versus 25% to 30% in controls.

The CDR3 is made up of 12 amino acids. Germline values: CDR1 SNHLY, CDR2 FYNNEI. V was cut by 5 bases and J by 8 bases, with 10 bases left in between. Concerning this clone itself: The antigen remains unidentified.

Sequenced sample: non-Treg CD4+ T cells sorted from blood. The receptor was derived from a human donor in good health. The V call is TRBV2, the J call TRBJ2-1; maybe TRBD1 (6 bases). CDR3 region: CASSNRVDEQFF. In nucleotides, the CDR3 is TGTGCCAGCAGTAACAGGGTAGATGAGCAGTTCTTC.